This record looks at one TCR beta chain sequence and its context. The data originate from a study of blood T cells in healthy people across ages. The overall study: About one barcoded beta molecule per two T cells came from capture by template switching.

CDR3 length: 14 residues. The germline V gene has CDR1 MDHEN and CDR2 SYDVKM. V gave up 3 bases and J gave up 9 bases; unmatched junction bases: 3. With a J-beta primer mix and a sample-barcoded 5' primer, a second PCR ran about 7 to 12 cycles. TCRdb analysed the 5' RACE reads with MiXCR anew, one entry per CDR3 protein. The repertoire includes 550,000 to 750,000 distinct CDR3 sequences, more than 20% of them detected once, and under 4% sits in the top ten. Sample: blood. This sequence was found in an older man in good health. The J gene is TRBJ1-6, the V gene TRBV28; 9 bases are shared with TRBD1. CDR3 in amino acids: CASSFGDRASPLHF. CDR3 bases: TGTGCCAGCAGTTTCGGGGACAGGGCTTCACCCCTCCACTTT.